The 31 T cell receptor beta chains below were found in one sample sequenced in a study of T-cell memory formation after mild COVID-19. TCRdb called the 5' RACE reads again in MiXCR, with one record for every CDR3 protein. The data hold about 260,000 distinct CDR3 sequences, with over 15% observed a single time. Sequencing was done on a sample of PBMCs or a T cell subset sorted from them (not recorded which). The receptors shown here come from a man younger than 35 who had mild COVID-19 (a few samples of this study predate the infection). Cell type and time point are not known.

This clonotype was picked up a small number of times. For the CDR3, the DNA is TGTGCCAGCTCACCGGCTAGCGGGGGCCAGGATACGCAGTATTTT. It codes for CASSPASGGQDTQYF. The V call is TRBV18, the J call TRBJ2-3, with TRBD2 matching over 10 bases. The CDR3 is made up of 15 amino acids. Losses at the gene ends were 3 bases for V and 6 bases for J; bases not matched to a gene: 6. Germline-derived CDR1 and CDR2 are KGHSH and LQKENI.

The chain employs TRBV15 and TRBJ2-7; 10 nucleotides align to TRBD2. The junction had 10 bases not matched to a gene; V was cut back by 0 bases and J by 2 bases. Germline CDR1 and CDR2: LNHNV and YYDKDF (reference sequence). The CDR3 contains 18 residues. The CDR3 sequence: CATSRDRTSGMNPYEQYF. Here the CDR3 DNA reads TGTGCCACCAGCAGAGATAGAACTAGCGGGATGAACCCCTACGAGCAGTACTTC.

This clonotype was picked up a small number of times. This chain joins TRBV4-1 and TRBJ1-6, with D uncertain. The V gene's germline CDR1 is MGHRA and CDR2 YSYEKL. Trimming left V 4 bases short and J 0 bases short, with 13 bases between. The CDR3 runs to 17 residues. The CDR3 sequence is CASSPAPGISYNSPLHF. In nucleotides, the CDR3 is TGCGCCAGCAGCCCCGCTCCCGGGATCTCCTATAATTCACCCCTCCACTTT.

The chain has TRBV7-9 and TRBJ2-7; 8 bases map to TRBD2. Germline loops: CDR1 SEHNR, CDR2 FQNEAQ (reference sequence). V dropped 5 bases and J dropped 7; count of bases not matched to a gene: 4. The CDR3 sequence is 12 residues long. CDR3 loop: CASSPSGGEQYF. In DNA form, the CDR3 reads TGTGCCAGCAGCCCCAGCGGGGGTGAGCAGTACTTC.

Remarks on this clonotype: The junction and the germline gene differ at one end; a read error may be behind it. J is TRBJ1-5 and V is TRBV6-5; 8 bases align to TRBD1. There are 14 residues in the CDR3. Germline CDR1 reads MNHEY; CDR2 reads SVGAGI. CDR3 bases: TGTGCCAGCAGCCTAGACAGGGGAGGCCAGCCCCAGAATTTT. This encodes CASSLDRGGQPQNF.

The chain has TRBV10-3 and TRBJ1-1, with D hard to call. The germline gives CDR1 ENHRY, CDR2 SYGVKD. The V end lost 11 bases, the J end lost 0 bases, and 13 bases lay between the germline ends. This CDR3 comprises 13 residues. In DNA form, the CDR3 reads TGTGCCGCCCAAATCCAGATGAACACTGAAGCTTTCTTT. Amino acid sequence: CAAQIQMNTEAFF.

The chain has TRBV29-1 and TRBJ2-3; TRBD2 matches 13 bases. This CDR3 is built from 15 residues. Trimming took 8 bases from V and 5 from J; bases not matched to a gene: 10. Germline values: CDR1 SQVTM, CDR2 ANQGSEA. The CDR3 reads CSPRLAGGPRDTQYF. CDR3 bases: TGCAGCCCCAGACTAGCGGGGGGACCCCGAGATACGCAGTATTTT.

This clonotype has ten or more counts. V usage is TRBV6-5 and J usage is TRBJ1-6; a possible D gene is TRBD1 (5 bases). Per the germline V gene, CDR1 is MNHEY and CDR2 is SVGAGI. The ends were cut back, 4 bases at V and 7 bases at J, with 11 bases in the middle. There are 14 residues in the CDR3. The CDR3 DNA sequence: TGTGCCAGCAGTTCTACGGGACCAAATTCACCCCTCCACTTT. Translating it yields CASSSTGPNSPLHF.

This clonotype was picked up a small number of times. The genes are TRBV29-1 and TRBJ2-3; D gene ambiguous. The CDR3 loop spans 11 amino acids. V lost 7 bases, J lost 2 bases, and 7 bases lay in between. CDR1 and CDR2 from the germline V gene are SQVTM and ANQGSEA. DNA of the CDR3: TGCAGCGCCGAAGTCACAGATACGCAGTATTTT. Translation gives CSAEVTDTQYF.

Only a few counts were recorded for this clonotype. The CDR3 sequence: CASSLVPGHTTKSGANVLTF. The CDR3 DNA sequence: TGTGCCAGCAGCTTAGTCCCGGGGCACACCACCAAATCTGGGGCCAACGTCCTGACTTTC. This chain links TRBV7-9 with TRBJ2-6, with D perhaps being TRBD1 or TRBD2 (5 bases each). CDR3 size: 20 residues. Trimming removed 1 base at V and 1 base at J, with 20 bases between. In germline, CDR1 is SEHNR, CDR2 FQNEAQ (reference sequence).

This chain joins TRBV7-9 and TRBJ2-7; possibly TRBD1 for D (6 bases). The V gene lost 5 bases and the J gene lost 2 bases, with 16 bases spanning the gap. This CDR3 has 15 residues. From germline, CDR1 is SEHNR and CDR2 FQNEAQ (reference sequence). As DNA, the CDR3 is TGTGCCAGCAGCCAGGGGTCCGGAGGCACCTACGAGCAGTACGTC. Translating gives CASSQGSGGTYEQYV.

The chain has TRBV7-2 and TRBJ2-3, with 8 bases matching TRBD2. The CDR3 loop spans 14 amino acids. V was clipped by 5 bases and J by 5 bases; unmatched bases: 6. Germline assignment: CDR1 SGHTA and CDR2 FQGNSA. The DNA for the CDR3 is TGTGCCAGCAGCCGGACTAGCTCGGGAGATACGCAGTATTTT. Amino acid sequence: CASSRTSSGDTQYF.

This clonotype was seen more than once but under ten times. The chain uses TRBV7-2 and TRBJ1-1; no firm D call. This CDR3 region has 13 residues. V was trimmed by 3 bases and J by 3 bases, leaving 8 bases between them. Germline-derived CDR1 and CDR2 are SGHTA and FQGNSA. CDR3 loop: CASSFTPDTEAFF. CDR3 nucleotide sequence: TGTGCCAGCAGCTTTACCCCGGACACTGAAGCTTTCTTT.

The chain uses TRBV11-2 and TRBJ2-5; 7 nucleotides agree with TRBD2. Trimming took 5 bases from V and 0 from J; bases not matched to a gene: 3. CDR1 SGHAT and CDR2 FQNNGV come from the germline V gene. The length of the CDR3 is 14 residues. CDR3: CASSIGTNQETQYF. CDR3 DNA sequence: TGTGCCAGCAGCATCGGGACTAACCAAGAGACCCAGTACTTC.

The rearrangement links TRBV3-1 to TRBJ2-5; 7 positions agree with TRBD2. The V segment lost 7 bases and the J segment 3 bases; nucleotides outside the gene matches: 2. Per germline, CDR1 LGHDT and CDR2 YNNKEL (reference sequence). There are 12 residues in the CDR3. The CDR3 nucleotides are TGTGCCAGCATGGGAGGGGAAGAGACCCAGTACTTC. Encoded protein: CASMGGEETQYF.

CDR3: CASSWRVTGELFF. The CDR3 DNA reads as TGTGCCAGCAGTTGGCGAGTTACCGGGGAGCTGTTTTTT. The chain has TRBV6-2 or TRBV6-3 and TRBJ2-2; D ambiguous. Trimming stripped 4 bases from V and 5 bases from J, with 8 bases between. The CDR3 has 13 residues. Germline CDR1 is MNHEY and CDR2 is SVGEGT.

This clonotype was observed a handful of times. DNA of the CDR3: TGTGCCAGCAGCTTAGCACCGGGCCCCACGGATACGCAGTATTTT. Protein sequence: CASSLAPGPTDTQYF. The chain carries TRBV7-3 and TRBJ2-3; D not certain. V was clipped by 2 bases and J by 6 bases, with 15 bases between them. This CDR3 contains 15 residues. Germline V gene lookup returns CDR1 SGHTA and CDR2 FQGTGA.

This clonotype came up many times. The chain has TRBV24-1 and TRBJ2-3; D might be TRBD1 (6 bases). V was cut by 2 bases and J by 2 bases, with 10 bases left in between. Germline V CDR1 and CDR2: KGHDR, SFDVKD. This CDR3 is built from 15 residues. DNA for the CDR3: TGTGCCACCAGTGATTACAGGGAGACCACAGATACGCAGTATTTT. Translating gives CATSDYRETTDTQYF.

This clonotype was detected a few times. V gene TRBV4-1 combines with J gene TRBJ2-3; D call uncertain. This CDR3 region has 13 residues. Trimming removed 1 base from V and 11 bases from J, with 13 bases in between. Germline V gene sequence: CDR1 MGHRA, CDR2 YSYEKL. CDR3 region: CASSQAVTQMQYF. The CDR3 coding sequence is TGCGCCAGCAGCCAAGCAGTAACTCAGATGCAGTATTTT.

This clonotype occurred a few times. V is TRBV12-3 or TRBV12-4 and J is TRBJ2-5; no definite D call. There are 11 residues in the CDR3. V dropped 8 bases and J dropped 7 bases, with 11 bases sitting between them. In DNA, the CDR3 is TGTGCCAGCTCCCGCCGGCGGACCCAGTACTTC. Protein product: CASSRRRTQYF.

The V call is TRBV20-1, the J call TRBJ1-1, with no clear D. This CDR3 has 14 residues. Germline-derived CDR1 and CDR2 are DFQATT and SNEGSKA (reference sequence). V dropped 0 bases and J dropped 4 bases, with 12 bases sitting between them. CDR3 coding DNA: TGCAGTGCTAGAGAGTGGCCAGGCGTCACTGAAGCTTTCTTT. This codes for CSAREWPGVTEAFF.

This clonotype was seen only a few times. The CDR3 loop is CASSQDLSGARNIQYF. The CDR3 DNA sequence: TGTGCCAGCAGCCAAGATCTATCAGGGGCAAGAAACATTCAGTACTTC. The chain employs TRBV14 and TRBJ2-4, with D tentatively TRBD1 (6 bases). The V gene lost 0 bases and the J gene lost 6 bases, with 15 bases spanning the gap. Germline loops: CDR1 SGHDN, CDR2 FVKESK. The CDR3 spans 16 residues.

This clonotype was observed at least ten times. The chain couples TRBV4-1 to TRBJ2-7; 10 positions agree with TRBD1. The CDR3 is made up of 13 amino acids. V lost 4 bases and J lost 6; bases outside the gene matches: 3. The germline V gene has CDR1 MGHRA and CDR2 YSYEKL. In DNA, the CDR3 is TGCGCCAGCAGCCCTTGGACAGGGGGCGAGCAGTACTTC. This sequence encodes CASSPWTGGEQYF.

A few counts support this clonotype. The J gene is TRBJ1-2, the V gene TRBV7-8; 9 bases line up with TRBD1. V shed 5 bases and J 8 bases; nucleotides not matched to a gene: 18. Germline lookup yields CDR1 SGHVS and CDR2 FQNEAQ. The CDR3 spans 17 residues. CDR3 sequence reads: CASSPQIWDRESKGYTF. CDR3 coding DNA: TGTGCCAGCAGCCCACAGATCTGGGACAGGGAGAGTAAGGGCTACACCTTC.

This clonotype was seen a handful of times. The V gene is TRBV6-2 or TRBV6-3, the J gene TRBJ2-7; the D gene could be TRBD1 or TRBD2 (5 bases each). The germline CDR1 and CDR2 sequences are MNHEY and SVGEGT. With 6 bases removed from V and 3 bases from J, the gap between germline ends came to 15 bases. This CDR3 region has 14 residues. The chain's CDR3 is CASSQGPGFYEQYV. The CDR3 region has the DNA TGTGCCAGCAGCCAGGGACCGGGTTTCTACGAGCAGTACGTC.

This clonotype was seen more than once but under ten times. The gene calls are TRBV4-3 and TRBJ2-3; D is possibly TRBD2 (6 bases). Germline V gene lookup returns CDR1 LGHNA and CDR2 YSLEER. V shed 0 bases and J shed 6 bases, with 13 bases lying between them. This CDR3 region has 15 residues. The DNA for the CDR3 is TGCGCCAGCAGCCAAGAATTTACTAGCCGCGATACGCAGTATTTT. It encodes CASSQEFTSRDTQYF.

The chain recombines TRBV6-1 with TRBJ2-7; no firm D call. The V end was cut by 3 bases, the J end by 4 bases, with 7 bases between. The CDR3 covers 12 residues. Germline CDR1 MNHNS, CDR2 SASEGT. The CDR3, as DNA: TGTGCCAGCAGTGATATGAGATACGAGCAGTACTTC. Amino acids: CASSDMRYEQYF.

The chain is built from TRBV7-9 and TRBJ2-3, with 9 nucleotides matching TRBD1. Germline V gene data show CDR1 as SEHNR and CDR2 as FQNEAQ (reference sequence). The CDR3 is 17 residues long. Trimming removed 3 bases from V and 3 bases from J; junction bases left unmatched: 10. CDR3 DNA: TGTGCCAGCAGCTTGGGGTCTAAAGGGACAGGGACAGATACGCAGTATTTT. Amino acid sequence: CASSLGSKGTGTDTQYF. Looking up the rest from reference TRBV7-9 and TRBJ2-3 gives the full variable domain: DTGVSQNPRHKITKRGQNVTFRCDPISEHNRLYWYRQTLGQGPEFLTYFQNEAQLEKSRLLSDRFSAERPKGSFSTLEIQRTEQGDSAMYLCASSLGSKGTGTDTQYFGPGTRLTVL.

This clonotype was counted a few times. This chain links TRBV5-1 with TRBJ2-3; the D gene is possibly TRBD1 (5 bases). This CDR3 spans 15 amino acids. The V gene lost 2 bases and the J gene lost 2 bases, with 12 bases spanning the gap. Germline CDR1 and CDR2: SGHRS and YFSETQ. This chain's CDR3 is CASSFPRAPTDTQYF. The CDR3 DNA is TGCGCCAGCAGCTTCCCCAGGGCCCCCACAGATACGCAGTATTTT.

V and J are TRBV27 and TRBJ2-5; TRBD2 matches 12 bases. This CDR3 has 16 residues. The junction had 9 bases not matched to a gene; V was cut back by 6 bases and J by 4 bases. Germline-derived CDR1 and CDR2 are MNHEY and SMNVEV (reference sequence). The CDR3 DNA is TGTGCCAGCAGGCGGTCTAGCGGGGGGGCGAGAGAGACCCAGTACTTC. Residues: CASRRSSGGARETQYF.

This clonotype was seen only once. The chain links TRBV7-9 to TRBJ2-3; tentative D call: TRBD1 (6 bases). Deletions cut 5 bases from V and 1 base from J, with 16 bases between. This CDR3 has 16 amino acids. Germline CDR1 SEHNR, CDR2 FQNEAQ (reference sequence). The CDR3 nucleotides are TGTGCCAGCAGCGTCAACAGGGCGTTGGGCACAGATACGCAGTATTTT. This gives the protein CASSVNRALGTDTQYF.